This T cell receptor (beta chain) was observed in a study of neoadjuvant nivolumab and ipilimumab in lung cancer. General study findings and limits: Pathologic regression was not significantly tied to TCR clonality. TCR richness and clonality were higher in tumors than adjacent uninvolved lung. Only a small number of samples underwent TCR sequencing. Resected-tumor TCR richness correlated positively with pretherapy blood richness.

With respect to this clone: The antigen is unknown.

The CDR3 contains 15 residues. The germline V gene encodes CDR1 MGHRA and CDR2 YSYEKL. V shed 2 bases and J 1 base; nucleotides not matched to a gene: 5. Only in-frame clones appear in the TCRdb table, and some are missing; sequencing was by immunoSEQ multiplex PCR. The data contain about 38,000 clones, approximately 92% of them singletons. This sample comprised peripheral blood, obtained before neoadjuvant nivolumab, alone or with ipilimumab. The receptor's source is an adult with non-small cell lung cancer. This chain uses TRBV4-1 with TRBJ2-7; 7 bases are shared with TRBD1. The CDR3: CASSQRQGVSYEQYF. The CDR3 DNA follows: TGCGCCAGCAGCCAACGGCAGGGGGTTTCCTACGAGCAGTACTTC.